This T cell receptor (beta chain) came from a study of response to subunit inactivated influenza vaccine. Study findings and constraints: The authors put forward the suggestion that each seasonal influenza vaccination may bring in only a limited number of new T cells.

The germline CDR1 and CDR2 sequences are LGHNA and YSLEER. The CDR3 totals 16 residues. The ends lost 0 bases at V and 7 bases at J; junction bases unmatched: 5. This clonotype was seen repeatedly, ten times or more. Its antigen is unidentified. In TCRdb, the RT-PCR reads were re-called with MiXCR into one record per CDR3 protein. The sample has 250,000 to 350,000 distinct CDR3 sequences, 20% to 25% seen once. The sequence was obtained from a man in his fifties or sixties who received an inactivated influenza vaccine. The gene calls are TRBV4-3 and TRBJ2-1, with TRBD2 matching over 11 bases. The sequences come from PBMCs from blood, collected about 20 months after vaccination. The CDR3 DNA reads TGCGCCAGCAGCCAAGAATTAGCGGGAGGGAAAAATGAGCAGTTCTTC. Amino acid sequence: CASSQELAGGKNEQFF.